The 2 T cell receptor beta chains in this list originate from one sample, sequenced in a study of CD8 T cells in ankylosing spondylitis. From the 5' RACE reads, TCRdb called clonotypes with MiXCR, one entry per CDR3 protein. The data hold 220,000 or so distinct CDR3 sequences, with 10% to 13% observed a single time. Sequenced input: blood, either unsorted or a sorted T cell fraction (not recorded which). Receptors were obtained from a male donor with ankylosing spondylitis or in good health (not recorded which).

V is TRBV14 and J is TRBJ2-3, with D hard to call. CDR3 size: 12 residues. V lost 0 bases and J lost 8, with 6 bases in between. Germline V gene lookup returns CDR1 SGHDN and CDR2 FVKESK. The CDR3 sequence: CASSQDRGTQYF. CDR3 DNA sequence: TGTGCCAGCAGCCAAGATCGTGGTACGCAGTATTTT.

Note on this clonotype: One end of the junction fails to match germline, which may point to a read error. The chain carries TRBV5-1 and TRBJ1-1; D unresolved. Germline CDR1 and CDR2: SGHRS and YFSETQ. The length of the CDR3 is 14 residues. The CDR3 is CASSRVNSNTEAFF. Written as DNA, the CDR3 is TGCGCCAGCAGTCGGGTCAACTCGAACACTGAAGCTTTCTTC. The full variable domain, rest sourced from reference TRBV5-1 and TRBJ1-1, is KAGVTQTPRYLIKTRGQQVTLSCSPISGHRSVSWYQQTPGQGLQFLFEYFSETQRNKGNFPGRFSGRQFSNSRSEMNVSTLELGDSALYLCASSRVNSNTEAFFGQGTRLTVV.